The following is a TCR beta chain sequence with its context. This entry belongs to a study of blood T cell repertoires in COVID-19. For the study at large: Acute-phase and convalescent COVID-19 samples originated in the United States, Italy and Spain. T cells, B-cell-depleted T cells, or PBMCs supplied cDNA or gDNA.

As processed by the authors: The assay estimated nucleated cells by amplifying reference gene primers. Clones were read by immunoSEQ multiplex PCR, and TCRdb kept only the in-frame ones, dropping some. Clone size and V and J calls were adopted from that table, with D and trimming inferred from the DNA. Here the sample spans approximately 280,000 clones, around 89% being singletons. The CDR3 contains 15 residues. In germline, CDR1 is SGHTA, CDR2 FQGTGA. Trimming shortened V by 5 bases and J by 8 bases, and 21 bases separated the two germline ends. This rearrangement joins TRBV7-3 to TRBJ1-2; possibly TRBD1 for D (5 bases). Specimen: peripheral blood. The TCR was taken from a man aged 35-49 years with acute or convalescent COVID-19. CDR3 DNA sequence: TGTGCCAGCAGCCCCCGTTTGGGGCAAGCGGGAGGCTACACCTTC. Translated: CASSPRLGQAGGYTF.